The 28 T cell receptor beta chains listed next were all sequenced from one sample in a study of memory CD4+ T cells and cytomegalovirus serostatus. The sort gate was single viable CD3+CD4+CD8-CD45RO+ cells for memory CD4+ T cells. TCRdb's table, derived via immunoSEQ multiplex PCR, lists solely in-frame clones and lacks some. The sample includes just under 65,000 clones, over 60% seen only once; the top ten take 0.75% to 0.9%. Sequencing used memory CD4+ T cells from blood. All receptors derive from an adult in good health and CMV-seronegative.

This chain links TRBV6-1 with TRBJ1-4; D unresolved. This CDR3 contains 15 residues. V was clipped by 4 bases and J by 0 bases, with 9 bases between them. Germline values: CDR1 MNHNS, CDR2 SASEGT. CDR3 nucleotide sequence: TGTGCCAGCAGTGTCCTTATAACAACTAATGAAAAACTGTTTTTT. Encoded protein: CASSVLITTNEKLFF.

The CDR3 reads CASREGQRELFF. The CDR3 nucleotides are TGTGCCAGCAGGGAGGGACAGCGGGAGCTGTTTTTT. The rearrangement links TRBV6-1 to TRBJ2-2; tentative D call: TRBD1 (7 bases). The ends were cut back, 6 bases at V and 9 bases at J, with 11 bases in the middle. Germline V gives CDR1 MNHNS, CDR2 SASEGT. The CDR3 is 12 amino acids.

As concerns this clone: Other DNA sequences from this sample encode an identical CDR3 as well. This chain links TRBV28 with TRBJ1-2, with D unclear. CDR1 and CDR2 (germline): MDHEN, SYDVKM. Trimming cost V 6 bases and J 5 bases, with 7 bases left between them. This CDR3 contains 11 residues. Here the CDR3 reads CASRPEYGYTF. In DNA form, the CDR3 reads TGTGCCAGCAGGCCCGAATATGGCTACACCTTC.

This clone was counted once. The chain uses TRBV18 and TRBJ1-5; no firm D call. The V and J ends lost 1 base and 5 bases respectively, with 9 bases between them. Germline V CDR1 and CDR2: KGHSH, LQKENI. The CDR3 runs to 14 residues. CDR3 DNA: TGTGCCAGCTCACCACAGGCAGATTATCAGCCCCAGCATTTT. This gives the protein CASSPQADYQPQHF.

This rearrangement joins TRBV30 to TRBJ2-1, with D possibly called TRBD1 or TRBD2 (5 bases each). Germline loops: CDR1 GTSNPN, CDR2 SVGIG (reference sequence). The CDR3 is made up of 16 amino acids. V lost 2 bases to trimming and J lost 7 bases, with 21 bases between them. CDR3: CAWSPTPLAGGNEQFF. Written as DNA, the CDR3 is TGTGCCTGGAGTCCAACCCCACTCGCTGGGGGAAATGAGCAGTTCTTC.

This clone was detected a few times. The genes are TRBV18 and TRBJ2-7, with TRBD1 matching over 10 bases. Germline lookup yields CDR1 KGHSH and CDR2 LQKENI. The J segment lost 5 bases and the V segment lost 1 base, leaving 5 bases of the junction unmatched. The CDR3 has 15 residues. CDR3 region: CASSPQYGTGDEQYF. CDR3 DNA: TGTGCCAGCTCACCACAATACGGGACAGGGGACGAGCAGTACTTC.

This clone was seen just once. The chain uses TRBV2 and TRBJ2-7; maybe TRBD2 (6 bases). The germline V and J ends were trimmed by 6 bases and 4 bases, with 13 bases remaining between them. CDR1 SNHLY and CDR2 FYNNEI come from the germline V gene. CDR3 length: 13 amino acids. The CDR3 region has the DNA TGTGCCAGCAGCCCGACTAGTGTGTACGAGCAGTACTTC. Translated, it gives CASSPTSVYEQYF.

The V and J genes are TRBV19 and TRBJ1-6; a possible D gene is TRBD1 (5 bases). Trimming took 3 bases from V and 13 from J, leaving 16 bases between them. CDR1 and CDR2 (germline): LNHDA, SQIVND (reference sequence). The CDR3 totals 14 residues. CDR3 DNA: TGTGCCAGTAGTATCTCGGCCCCGGGGACCCCCCTCCACTTT. Translated: CASSISAPGTPLHF. Drawing the rest from reference TRBV19 and TRBJ1-6, the complete variable domain is DGGITQSPKYLFRKEGQNVTLSCEQNLNHDAMYWYRQDPGQGLRLIYYSQIVNDFQKGDIAEGYSVSREKKESFPLTVTSAQKNPTAFYLCASSISAPGTPLHFGNGTRLTVT.

This chain uses TRBV12-5 with TRBJ1-1, with 11 bases that match TRBD1. The CDR3 contains 17 residues. Germline trimming cut 1 base from V and 0 bases from J; bases unmatched to any gene: 4. Germline values: CDR1 LGHNT, CDR2 FRNRAP. The DNA for the CDR3 is TGTGCTAGTGGTTTGGCGTGGACAGGGGGCATGAACACTGAAGCTTTCTTT. Translated, it gives CASGLAWTGGMNTEAFF.

This clone is a singleton in its sample. This rearrangement joins TRBV27 to TRBJ1-2, with TRBD1 identical over 11 bases. Unmatched junction bases numbered 2, after V lost 3 bases and J lost 8 bases. Per the germline V gene, CDR1 is MNHEY and CDR2 is SMNVEV (reference sequence). The CDR3 sequence is 13 residues long. CDR3 sequence reads: CASSFRDRGGYTF. The CDR3 DNA reads TGTGCCAGCAGTTTCCGGGACAGGGGGGGCTACACCTTC.

In nucleotides, the CDR3 is TGTGCCAGCAGTCCCCTACTAGCGGGAGGGAGCTCCTACGAGCAGTACTTC. Amino acid sequence: CASSPLLAGGSSYEQYF. This chain joins TRBV27 and TRBJ2-7; 13 bases are shared with TRBD2. Germline V gene data show CDR1 as MNHEY and CDR2 as SMNVEV (reference sequence). The CDR3 loop spans 17 amino acids. V dropped 5 bases and J dropped 0; count of bases not matched to a gene: 7.

A remark on this clone: The same CDR3 also results from other DNA sequences found in this sample. This rearrangement joins TRBV5-1 to TRBJ2-1, with TRBD2 matching over 7 bases. Unmatched junction bases numbered 1, after V lost 0 bases and J lost 1 base. The CDR3 is made up of 15 amino acids. Germline lookup yields CDR1 SGHRS and CDR2 YFSETQ. In DNA, the CDR3 is TGCGCCAGCAGCTTGGGCGGGAGTTCCTACAATGAGCAGTTCTTC. Translated, it gives CASSLGGSSYNEQFF.

The CDR3 bases are TGCGCCAGCAGTGAGTCTAGGACAGCCCGACAGAATACGCAGTATTTT. Protein sequence: CASSESRTARQNTQYF. The rearrangement uses TRBV10-1 and TRBJ2-3; TRBD1 might be the D (6 bases). CDR3 length equals 16 residues. Trimming stripped 0 bases from V and 7 bases from J, with 17 bases between. Germline values: CDR1 WNHNN, CDR2 SYGVQD (reference sequence).

The gene calls are TRBV18 and TRBJ2-5, with a weak D call TRBD2 (6 bases). Trimming shortened V by 2 bases and J by 1 base, and 11 bases separated the two germline ends. The CDR3 consists of 15 residues. Germline-derived CDR1 and CDR2 are KGHSH and LQKENI. For the CDR3, the DNA is TGTGCCAGCTCACCATCGTTGGGACTCCAAGAGACCCAGTACTTC. As protein: CASSPSLGLQETQYF.

The chain is built from TRBV6-1 and TRBJ1-3; unclear D gene. Germline V gene sequence: CDR1 MNHNS, CDR2 SASEGT. The CDR3 loop spans 14 amino acids. V dropped 3 bases and J dropped 0 bases, with 6 bases sitting between them. As DNA, the CDR3 is TGTGCCAGCAGTGACTGGTTCTCTGGAAACACCATATATTTT. Its protein product is CASSDWFSGNTIYF.

The rearrangement joins TRBV4-2 to TRBJ1-6, with a weak D call TRBD1 (6 bases). This CDR3 is 15 amino acids long. V lost 0 bases, J lost 7 bases, and 10 bases lay in between. Germline CDR1 is LGHNA and CDR2 is YNFKEQ. This chain's CDR3 is CASSQEGAENSPLHF. The DNA for the CDR3 is TGTGCCAGCAGCCAAGAGGGGGCCGAAAATTCACCCCTCCACTTT.

Only one count was recorded for this clone. The chain joins TRBV4-1 to TRBJ2-5; D unclear. Germline CDR1 and CDR2: MGHRA and YSYEKL. V was cut by 0 bases and J by 5 bases, with 10 bases left in between. CDR3 length: 14 residues. The CDR3 sequence is CASSQDGFDETQYF. CDR3 DNA: TGCGCCAGCAGCCAAGACGGGTTCGATGAGACCCAGTACTTC.

The V and J genes are TRBV29-1 and TRBJ2-1, with 10 positions matching TRBD2. Germline CDR1 reads SQVTM; CDR2 reads ANQGSEA. Losses at the gene ends were 1 base for V and 1 base for J; bases not matched to a gene: 1. CDR3 length equals 15 residues. CDR3 sequence (DNA): TGCAGCGTTGAAGGAGCGGGAGGGTCCTACAATGAGCAGTTCTTC. Translating gives CSVEGAGGSYNEQFF.

This clone was observed a few times. The rearrangement joins TRBV7-3 to TRBJ1-1; unclear D gene. Trimming stripped 5 bases from V and 1 base from J, with 8 bases between. Germline V CDR1 and CDR2: SGHTA, FQGTGA. The CDR3 has 13 residues. CDR3 sequence (DNA): TGTGCCAGCAGCCAAGGGAGGAACACTGAAGCTTTCTTT. It is translated as CASSQGRNTEAFF.

CDR3 in amino acids: CASSIQGVGSGNTIYF. The CDR3, as DNA: TGCGCCAGCAGCATACAGGGTGTCGGCTCTGGAAACACCATATATTTT. The rearrangement joins TRBV5-1 to TRBJ1-3; the D gene is possibly TRBD1 (6 bases). V lost 4 bases, J lost 0 bases, and 14 bases lay in between. The germline V gene encodes CDR1 SGHRS and CDR2 YFSETQ. This CDR3 spans 16 amino acids.

This clone has more than one count but fewer than ten. The chain couples TRBV7-9 to TRBJ1-3; D unresolved. CDR1 is SEHNR and CDR2 is FQNEAQ in the germline V gene (reference sequence). V was pared by 3 bases and J by 0 bases, with 9 bases between. The CDR3 runs 15 residues. CDR3 protein: CASSLSTVSGNTIYF. Written as DNA, the CDR3 is TGTGCCAGCAGCTTGTCTACAGTCTCTGGAAACACCATATATTTT.

The CDR3 bases are TGTGCCACCTCTCGGGGAACATCTGGGGCCAACGTCCTGACTTTC. This encodes CATSRGTSGANVLTF. V and J are TRBV6-5 and TRBJ2-6, with D possibly being TRBD2 (5 bases). Germline assignment: CDR1 MNHEY and CDR2 SVGAGI. CDR3 length: 15 residues. With 10 bases removed from V and 1 base from J, the gap between germline ends came to 14 bases.

This chain links TRBV18 with TRBJ2-1; D gene unclear. The CDR3 has 12 amino acids. CDR1 is KGHSH, CDR2 LQKENI, per germline. The V and J ends lost 4 bases and 9 bases respectively, with 10 bases between them. The CDR3 DNA reads as TGTGCCAGCTCACAGGGCTTCGGTGAGCAGTTCTTC. This codes for CASSQGFGEQFF.

This CDR3 reads CATSRAGISSYEQYF. The CDR3 DNA is TGTGCCACCAGCAGAGCGGGCATTTCCTCCTACGAGCAGTACTTC. The chain joins TRBV15 to TRBJ2-7; no definite D call. Germline lookup yields CDR1 LNHNV and CDR2 YYDKDF (reference sequence). This CDR3 contains 15 residues. With 1 base removed from V and 0 bases from J, the gap between germline ends came to 10 bases.

This rearrangement joins TRBV23-1 to TRBJ2-1; D gene ambiguous. TRBV23-1 is classed as an ORF, of uncertain function. V lost 6 bases and J lost 5, with 32 bases in between. There are 20 residues in the CDR3. The CDR3: CASREPPGLFEDRADNEQFF. For the CDR3, the DNA is TGCGCCAGCAGGGAACCTCCGGGCCTCTTCGAGGATCGGGCGGACAATGAGCAGTTCTTC.

V and J are TRBV7-2 and TRBJ2-2; D unresolved. Trimming shortened V by 0 bases and J by 1 base, and 9 bases separated the two germline ends. The CDR3 length is 16 residues. Germline V gene data show CDR1 as SGHTA and CDR2 as FQGNSA. CDR3 region: CASSLARIGNTGELFF. In DNA form, the CDR3 reads TGTGCCAGCAGCTTAGCTCGTATAGGGAACACCGGGGAGCTGTTTTTT.

The chain has TRBV19 and TRBJ1-6; the match to TRBD1 covers 9 bases. The V gene end was trimmed by 7 bases and the J gene end by 7 bases; junction bases not matched to a gene: 5. CDR1 and CDR2 (germline): LNHDA, SQIVND (reference sequence). The CDR3 runs to 14 residues. The CDR3 bases are TGTGCCAGTACCGGACAGGGGTACAATTCACCCCTCCACTTT. It codes for CASTGQGYNSPLHF.

CDR3 loop: CASSGDLSVYGYTF. CDR3 nucleotides: TGTGCCAGCAGCGGGGACCTTTCGGTCTATGGCTACACCTTC. The V call is TRBV28, the J call TRBJ1-2; D might be TRBD1 (5 bases). The germline V gene encodes CDR1 MDHEN and CDR2 SYDVKM. V was cut by 6 bases and J by 4 bases, with 15 bases left in between. The CDR3 has 14 amino acids.